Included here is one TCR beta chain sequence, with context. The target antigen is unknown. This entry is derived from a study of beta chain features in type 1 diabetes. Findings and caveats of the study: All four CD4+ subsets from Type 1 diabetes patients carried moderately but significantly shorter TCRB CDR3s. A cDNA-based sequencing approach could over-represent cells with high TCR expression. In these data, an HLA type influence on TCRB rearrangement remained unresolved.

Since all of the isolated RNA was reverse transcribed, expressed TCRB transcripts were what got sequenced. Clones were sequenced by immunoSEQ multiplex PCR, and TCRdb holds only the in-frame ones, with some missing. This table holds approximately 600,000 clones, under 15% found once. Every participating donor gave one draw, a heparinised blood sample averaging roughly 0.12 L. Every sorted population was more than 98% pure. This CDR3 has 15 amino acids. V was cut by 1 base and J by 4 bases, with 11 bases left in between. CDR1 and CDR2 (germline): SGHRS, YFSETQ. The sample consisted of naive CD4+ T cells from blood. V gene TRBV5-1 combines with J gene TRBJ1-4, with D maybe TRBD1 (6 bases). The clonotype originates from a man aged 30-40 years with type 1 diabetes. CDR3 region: CASSLWGQNNEKLFF. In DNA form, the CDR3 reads TGCGCCAGCAGCTTGTGGGGACAAAATAATGAAAAACTGTTTTTT.